Detailed here is one T cell receptor (beta chain). The assay was immunoSEQ multiplex PCR, and TCRdb's table has in-frame clones only and misses some. This table has about 79,000 clones, approximately 85% appearing once. The data were obtained in a study of OX40 agonist ivuxolimab in advanced cancers. Germline values: CDR1 SGHRS, CDR2 YFSETQ. V dropped 4 bases and J dropped 0; count of bases not matched to a gene: 5. The CDR3 runs 16 residues. V and J are TRBV5-1 and TRBJ2-3; TRBD2 matches at 10 bases. Sequences were derived from CD4+ or CD8+ T cells sorted from blood, sampled in a trial of the OX40 agonist ivuxolimab. The TCR was taken from an adult with an advanced solid tumor such as melanoma, head and neck, liver or kidney cancer. The CDR3 DNA reads as TGCGCCAGCAGCGCCGGGACTAGCGTCAGCACAGATACGCAGTATTTT. It encodes CASSAGTSVSTDTQYF.